Below, 3 T cell receptor beta chains from the same sample are listed, as sequenced in a study of cytomegalovirus exposure and HLA in healthy donors listed by TCRdb under 2017. Libraries were constructed by the immunoSEQ multiplex PCR assay. The multiplex PCR relied on a mix of 60 forward primers for TCR Vbeta segments and 13 reverse primers for TCR Jbeta segments. Entries here come from immuneACCESS through TCRdb and include only in-frame sequences with V and J called. Some clones fail to appear in such tables; in the studies checked, an unresolved V gene covers under half of the shortfall, and the cause of the remainder is unknown. This sample's clone table shows about 90,000 clones. 3.4% of the sample is held by the ten biggest clonotypes. Sequencing was performed on PBMCs. These receptors originate from a woman aged 25 to 39 in good health and CMV-seronegative.

The CDR3 region is CASSQEGGGNQPQHF. CDR3 bases: TGCGCCAGCAGCCAAGAAGGGGGGGGCAATCAGCCCCAGCATTTT. The chain uses TRBV4-1 and TRBJ1-5; D may be TRBD1 (6 bases). V gave up 0 bases and J gave up 2 bases, with 8 bases separating them. The CDR3 is 15 amino acids. Per germline, CDR1 MGHRA and CDR2 YSYEKL.

This chain joins TRBV28 and TRBJ2-6, with D hard to call. The CDR3 extends over 15 amino acids. The germline gives CDR1 MDHEN, CDR2 SYDVKM. The germline V and J ends were trimmed by 2 bases and 0 bases, with 5 bases remaining between them. The CDR3, as DNA: TGTGCCAGCAGTTTACCGTTCTCTGGGGCCAACGTCCTGACTTTC. Encoded protein: CASSLPFSGANVLTF.

Of note for this clone: One end of the junction is discordant with germline, which a read error may explain. This sequence joins TRBV28 and TRBJ2-6; 9 bases align to TRBD1. Germline CDR1 MDHEN, CDR2 SYDVKM. This CDR3 is 18 amino acids long. The CDR3 bases are TGTGCCAGCAGTATATGGGACAGGGTAAGGTCTGGGGCCAACGTCCTGACTTTC. This sequence encodes CASSIWDRVRSGANVLTF.